Following are 9 T cell receptor beta chains from one sample sequenced in a study of blood T cell repertoires in COVID-19. The method was immunoSEQ multiplex PCR; TCRdb's version includes in-frame clones alone and lacks a portion of them. This sample yields 300,000 to 450,000 clones, of which about 88% are seen a single time; 2.5% to 3.5% belongs to the top ten. Material: peripheral blood. The receptors were gathered from a human donor in a cohort sampled during active COVID-19.

As for this clone: The same CDR3 arises from other DNA sequences in this sample as well. This chain connects TRBV2 to TRBJ1-2; 7 nucleotides match TRBD1. The CDR3 contains 13 residues. From germline, CDR1 is SNHLY and CDR2 FYNNEI. The V segment lost 6 bases and the J segment 1 base; nucleotides outside the gene matches: 2. The CDR3 sequence: CASRAGGNYGYTF. In DNA form, the CDR3 reads TGTGCCAGCAGAGCAGGGGGTAACTATGGCTACACCTTC.

The chain carries TRBV19 and TRBJ1-1; D is unresolved. V was shortened by 5 bases and J by 0 bases, with 22 bases between the two germline ends. The CDR3 has 18 residues. Per the germline V gene, CDR1 is LNHDA and CDR2 is SQIVND (reference sequence). CDR3 protein: CASSPRAAAPGLNTEAFF. The CDR3, as DNA: TGTGCCAGTAGTCCCCGGGCCGCCGCCCCGGGGTTGAACACTGAAGCTTTCTTT.

This sequence joins TRBV15 and TRBJ1-4; no clear D gene. CDR1 is LNHNV and CDR2 is YYDKDF in the germline V gene (reference sequence). V was trimmed by 6 bases and J by 7 bases, leaving 9 bases between them. This CDR3 has 12 amino acids. The CDR3 nucleotides read TGTGCCACCAGGAAGCGGGGTGAAAAACTGTTTTTT. Translating it yields CATRKRGEKLFF.

This clone was counted only a few times. The chain employs TRBV9 and TRBJ1-1; D unresolved. This CDR3 has 14 residues. Trimming pared 1 base from V and 4 bases from J, leaving 11 bases between. In germline, CDR1 is SGDLS, CDR2 YYNGEE. CDR3 sequence reads: CASSVFWGGTEAFF. CDR3 DNA sequence: TGTGCCAGCAGCGTATTTTGGGGAGGCACTGAAGCTTTCTTT.

J is TRBJ1-2 and V is TRBV5-1, with D hard to call. The CDR3 spans 12 residues. V shed 2 bases and J shed 8 bases, with 10 bases lying between them. Germline-derived CDR1 and CDR2 are SGHRS and YFSETQ. CDR3 region: CASSLQNEGYTF. The CDR3 region has the DNA TGCGCCAGCAGCTTACAGAACGAGGGCTACACCTTC.

This rearrangement joins TRBV5-1 to TRBJ2-1; TRBD2 matches at 10 bases. The V gene's germline CDR1 is SGHRS and CDR2 YFSETQ. Trimming at V came to 2 bases and at J to 3 bases, leaving 2 bases not matched to a gene. CDR3 length: 15 amino acids. The CDR3: CASSFGTSDYNEQFF. CDR3 sequence (DNA): TGCGCCAGCAGCTTTGGGACTAGCGACTACAATGAGCAGTTCTTC.

The chain joins TRBV28 to TRBJ2-1; 14 bases align to TRBD2. The germline V gene has CDR1 MDHEN and CDR2 SYDVKM. V was pared by 8 bases and J by 6 bases, with 12 bases of the junction left unmatched. This CDR3 region has 17 residues. The CDR3 nucleotides are TGTGCCAGCCGAGGACGGCCGACTAGCGGGAGGGCCAATGAGCAGTTCTTC. Protein sequence: CASRGRPTSGRANEQFF.

The chain joins TRBV7-2 to TRBJ2-7, with 11 bases lining up with TRBD2. Unmatched junction bases numbered 3, after V lost 3 bases and J lost 2 bases. The CDR3 runs to 15 residues. Germline V gene sequence: CDR1 SGHTA, CDR2 FQGNSA. The CDR3 region has the DNA TGTGCCAGCAGCTTCACTAGCGGGGGAACCTACGAGCAGTACTTC. Translation: CASSFTSGGTYEQYF.

J is TRBJ1-1 and V is TRBV18, with 8 bases matching TRBD1. CDR3 size: 14 residues. The V gene end was trimmed by 2 bases and the J gene end by 1 base; junction bases not matched to a gene: 0. Germline CDR1 reads KGHSH; CDR2 reads LQKENI. CDR3 sequence reads: CASSPGTGNTEAFF. The DNA of the CDR3 is TGTGCCAGCTCACCAGGGACAGGGAACACTGAAGCTTTCTTT.